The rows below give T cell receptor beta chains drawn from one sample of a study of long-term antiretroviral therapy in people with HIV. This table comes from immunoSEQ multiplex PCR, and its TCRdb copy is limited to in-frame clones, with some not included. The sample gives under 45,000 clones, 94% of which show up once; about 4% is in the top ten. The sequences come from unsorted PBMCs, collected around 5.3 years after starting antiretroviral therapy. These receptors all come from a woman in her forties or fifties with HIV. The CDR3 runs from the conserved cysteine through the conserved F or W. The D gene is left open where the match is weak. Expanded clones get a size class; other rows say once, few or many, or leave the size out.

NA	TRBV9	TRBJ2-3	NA	CASSVARGSTDTQYF	TGTGCCAGCAGCGTAGCGCGGGGTAGCACAGATACGCAGTATTTT
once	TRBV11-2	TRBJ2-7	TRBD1	CASSSRDRGYEQYF	TGTGCCAGCAGCTCCCGGGACAGGGGCTACGAGCAGTACTTC
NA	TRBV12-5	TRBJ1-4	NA	CASGFGSNPLFF	TGTGCTAGTGGTTTTGGGAGTAATCCCCTGTTTTTT
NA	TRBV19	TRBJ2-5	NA	CASSNSGETQYF	TGTGCCAGTAGTAACTCTGGGGAGACCCAGTACTTC
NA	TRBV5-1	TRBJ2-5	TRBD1	CASSLSGGKETQYF	TGCGCCAGCAGCTTGTCAGGGGGAAAAGAGACCCAGTACTTC
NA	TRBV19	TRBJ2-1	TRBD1	CASRSRQGGSNEQFF	TGTGCCAGTAGGTCAAGACAGGGGGGGAGCAATGAGCAGTTCTTC
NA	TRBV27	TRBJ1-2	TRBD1	CASSHRQGHFYGYTF	TGTGCCAGCAGTCACAGACAGGGACATTTCTATGGCTACACCTTC
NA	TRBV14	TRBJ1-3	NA	CASSQATPGGNTIYF	TGTGCCAGCAGCCAAGCTACTCCAGGTGGAAACACCATATATTTT
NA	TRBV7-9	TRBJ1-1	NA	CASSSLRAGTEAFF	TGTGCCAGCAGCTCTCTCCGGGCCGGCACTGAAGCTTTCTTT
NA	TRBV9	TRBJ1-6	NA	CASSAWGRENSPLHF	TGTGCCAGTTCGGCCTGGGGCAGGGAGAATTCACCCCTCCACTTT
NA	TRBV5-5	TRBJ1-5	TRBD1	CASSVGTGFGNQPQHF	TGTGCCAGCAGCGTAGGGACAGGTTTTGGCAATCAGCCCCAGCATTTT
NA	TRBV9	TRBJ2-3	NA	CASSVGGPAADTQYF	TGTGCCAGCAGCGTCGGGGGGCCTGCCGCAGATACGCAGTATTTT
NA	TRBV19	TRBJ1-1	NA	CASPRTPEAFF	TGTGCCAGCCCCCGGACTCCTGAAGCTTTCTTT
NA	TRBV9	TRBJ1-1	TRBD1	CASSGTGDTEAFF	TGTGCCAGCAGCGGTACAGGGGACACTGAAGCTTTCTTT
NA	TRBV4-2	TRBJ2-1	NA	CASSQGGLDYYNEQFF	TGTGCCAGCAGCCAAGGAGGGCTAGACTATTACAATGAGCAGTTCTTC
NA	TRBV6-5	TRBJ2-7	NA	CASSYVAGTTYEQYF	TGTGCCAGCAGTTACGTCGCGGGGACAACCTACGAGCAGTACTTC
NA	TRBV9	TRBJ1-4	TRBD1	CASSPRGQYEKLFF	TGTGCCAGCAGCCCGAGGGGACAGTATGAAAAACTGTTTTTT
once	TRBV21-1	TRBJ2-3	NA	CASINRNTPDTQYF	TGTGCCAGCATCAATCGAAATACCCCAGATACGCAGTATTTT
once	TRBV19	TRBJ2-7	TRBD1	CASNSGTGPYEQYF	TGTGCCAGTAACTCCGGGACAGGGCCGTACGAGCAGTACTTC
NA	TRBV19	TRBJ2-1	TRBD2	CASQTAGGLYNEQFF	TGTGCCAGTCAGACAGCGGGGGGGCTCTACAATGAGCAGTTCTTC
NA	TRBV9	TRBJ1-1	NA	CASSVGVVTEAFF	TGTGCCAGCAGCGTTGGGGTGGTTACTGAAGCTTTCTTT
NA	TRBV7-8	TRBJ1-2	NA	CASSLTEVVGYGYTF	TGTGCCAGCAGCTTAACTGAGGTCGTGGGCTATGGCTACACCTTC
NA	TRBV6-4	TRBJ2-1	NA	CASSEGPWGNEQFF	TGTGCCAGCAGTGAAGGACCTTGGGGGAATGAGCAGTTCTTC
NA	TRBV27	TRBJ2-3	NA	CASSLRVGGRDTQYF	TGTGCCAGCAGTCTTCGGGTCGGGGGGCGAGATACGCAGTATTTT
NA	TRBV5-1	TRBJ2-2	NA	CASSPGVANTGELFF	TGCGCCAGCAGCCCGGGGGTCGCGAACACCGGGGAGCTGTTTTTT
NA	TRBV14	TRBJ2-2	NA	CASSAVRTGELFF	TGTGCCAGCAGCGCGGTCCGCACCGGGGAGCTGTTTTTT
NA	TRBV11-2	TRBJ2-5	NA	CASSLRGAEGFWETQYF	TGTGCCAGCAGCTTGAGGGGGGCCGAAGGGTTCTGGGAGACCCAGTACTTC
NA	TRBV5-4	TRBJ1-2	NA	CASSLGDRKYGYTF	TGTGCCAGCAGCTTGGGTGACAGGAAGTATGGCTACACCTTC
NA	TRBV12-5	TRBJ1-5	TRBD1	CASAQGQGNGQPQHF	TGTGCTAGTGCTCAGGGACAGGGAAACGGTCAGCCCCAGCATTTT
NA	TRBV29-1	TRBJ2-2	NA	CSVAQPPANTGELFF	TGCAGCGTCGCCCAGCCCCCCGCGAACACCGGGGAGCTGTTTTTT
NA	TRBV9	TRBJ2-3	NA	CASSVVGSLSSTDTQYF	TGTGCCAGCAGCGTAGTTGGTTCCCTCTCTAGCACAGATACGCAGTATTTT